The sample holds a few counts of the clone carrying this T cell receptor (beta chain). The data belong to a study of early T cells in non-severe SARS-CoV-2 infection. In germline, CDR1 is MNHEY, CDR2 SVGEGT. The CDR3 runs to 15 residues. V was pared by 5 bases and J by 1 base, with 14 bases between. TCRdb re-analysed the 5' RACE reads in MiXCR, keeping a single row per CDR3 protein. The sample lists 20,000 to 25,000 distinct CDR3 sequences; about 4.5% were seen once. The rearrangement joins TRBV6-2 or TRBV6-3 to TRBJ1-1, with D perhaps matching TRBD1 (5 bases). This receptor was taken from an adult who was a healthcare worker with PCR-confirmed SARS-CoV-2 infection or an uninfected control (not recorded which). The specimen was whole blood. CDR3 in amino acids: CASSPLGEQNTEAFF. DNA for the CDR3: TGTGCCAGCAGTCCGTTGGGGGAACAGAACACTGAAGCTTTCTTT.